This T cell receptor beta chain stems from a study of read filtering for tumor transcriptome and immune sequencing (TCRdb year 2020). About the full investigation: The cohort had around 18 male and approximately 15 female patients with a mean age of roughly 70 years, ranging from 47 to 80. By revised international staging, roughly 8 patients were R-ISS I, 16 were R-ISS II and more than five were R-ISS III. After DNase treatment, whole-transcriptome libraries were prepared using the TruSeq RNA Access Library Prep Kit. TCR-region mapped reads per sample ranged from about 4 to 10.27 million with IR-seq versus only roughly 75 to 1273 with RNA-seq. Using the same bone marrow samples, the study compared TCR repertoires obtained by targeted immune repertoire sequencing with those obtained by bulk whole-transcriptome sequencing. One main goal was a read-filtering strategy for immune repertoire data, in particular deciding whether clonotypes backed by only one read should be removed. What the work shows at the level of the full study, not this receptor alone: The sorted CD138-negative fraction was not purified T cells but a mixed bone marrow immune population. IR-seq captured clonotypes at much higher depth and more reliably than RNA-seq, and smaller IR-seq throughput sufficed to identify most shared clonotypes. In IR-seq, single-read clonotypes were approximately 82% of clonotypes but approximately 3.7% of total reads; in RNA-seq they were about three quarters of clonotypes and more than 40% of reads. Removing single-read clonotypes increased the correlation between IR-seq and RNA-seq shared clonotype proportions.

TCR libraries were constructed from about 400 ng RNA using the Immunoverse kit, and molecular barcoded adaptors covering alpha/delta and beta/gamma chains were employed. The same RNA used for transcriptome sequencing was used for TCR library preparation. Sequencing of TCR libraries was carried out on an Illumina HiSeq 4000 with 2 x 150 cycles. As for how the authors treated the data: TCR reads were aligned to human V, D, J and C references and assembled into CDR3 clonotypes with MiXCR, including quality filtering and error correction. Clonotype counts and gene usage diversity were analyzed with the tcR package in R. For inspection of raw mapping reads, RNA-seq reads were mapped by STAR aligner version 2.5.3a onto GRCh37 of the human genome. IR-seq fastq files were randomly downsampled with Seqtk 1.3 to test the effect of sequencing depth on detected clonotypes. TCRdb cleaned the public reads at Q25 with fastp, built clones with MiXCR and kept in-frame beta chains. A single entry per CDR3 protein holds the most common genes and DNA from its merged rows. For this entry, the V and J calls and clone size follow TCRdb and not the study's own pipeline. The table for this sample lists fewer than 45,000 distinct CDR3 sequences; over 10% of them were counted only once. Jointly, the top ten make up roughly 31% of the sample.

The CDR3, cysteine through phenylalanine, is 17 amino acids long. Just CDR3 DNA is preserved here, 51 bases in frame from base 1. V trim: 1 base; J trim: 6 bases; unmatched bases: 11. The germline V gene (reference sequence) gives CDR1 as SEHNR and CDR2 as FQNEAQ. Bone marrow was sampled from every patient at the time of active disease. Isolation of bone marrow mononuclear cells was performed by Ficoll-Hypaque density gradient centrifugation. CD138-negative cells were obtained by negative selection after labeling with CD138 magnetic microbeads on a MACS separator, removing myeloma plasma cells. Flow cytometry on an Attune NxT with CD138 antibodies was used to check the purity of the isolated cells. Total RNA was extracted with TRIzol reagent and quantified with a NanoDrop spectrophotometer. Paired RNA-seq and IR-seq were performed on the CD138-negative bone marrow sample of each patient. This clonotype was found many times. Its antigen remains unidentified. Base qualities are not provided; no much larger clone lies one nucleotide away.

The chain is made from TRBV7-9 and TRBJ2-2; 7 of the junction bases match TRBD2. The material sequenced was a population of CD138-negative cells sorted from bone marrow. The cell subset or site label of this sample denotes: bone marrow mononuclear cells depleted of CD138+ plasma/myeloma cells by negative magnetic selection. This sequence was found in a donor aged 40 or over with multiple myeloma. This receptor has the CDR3 CASSLGLREWAAGELFF. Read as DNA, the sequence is TGTGCCAGCAGCTTAGGATTGCGGGAGTGGGCCGCCGGGGAGCTGTTTTTT.